The rows below give T cell receptor beta chains drawn from one sample of a study of immune cell composition in non-small cell lung cancer. TCRdb's table, derived via immunoSEQ multiplex PCR, lists solely in-frame clones and lacks some. Of more than 2,000 clones listed, about 75% are singletons. Specimen: non-adjacent lung tissue. Receptors originate from a human donor with non-small cell lung cancer. Both conserved end residues are part of each CDR3. Each record gives: V gene, D gene, J gene, clone size, CDR3 DNA, CDR3 protein. A D gene is named only where the DNA matches it firmly. Only some rows state a clone size, as once, few, many or a class for expanded clones.

V gene: TRBV4-2
D gene: TRBD2
J gene: TRBJ2-6
clone size: once
CDR3 DNA: TGTGCCAGCAGCCAAGAACCAGCGGGAGCCGCCATTAGCTCTGGGGCCAACGTCCTGACTTTC
CDR3 protein: CASSQEPAGAAISSGANVLTF

V gene: TRBV5-4
D gene: -
J gene: TRBJ2-6
clone size: once
CDR3 DNA: TGTGCCAGCAGCGCTGGAGAGGTTGGGGCCAACGTCCTGACTTTC
CDR3 protein: CASSAGEVGANVLTF

V gene: TRBV2
D gene: TRBD2
J gene: TRBJ2-7
clone size: -
CDR3 DNA: TGTGCCAGCAGTCTAGCGGGAGGAATCGGCGAGCAGTACTTC
CDR3 protein: CASSLAGGIGEQYF

V gene: TRBV5-6
D gene: TRBD1
J gene: TRBJ2-6
clone size: -
CDR3 DNA: TGTGCCAGCAGCTTGGGACAGGGGAATGCCCTCAACGTCCTGACTTTC
CDR3 protein: CASSLGQGNALNVLTF

V gene: TRBV7-2
D gene: -
J gene: TRBJ1-2
clone size: once
CDR3 DNA: TGTGCCAGCAGCTTAGCGGTCCCTTCGGATGGCTACACCTTC
CDR3 protein: CASSLAVPSDGYTF

V gene: TRBV4-1
D gene: -
J gene: TRBJ1-5
clone size: -
CDR3 DNA: TGCGCCAGCAGCCAAGACAGAAATAGCAATCAGCCCCAGCATTTT
CDR3 protein: CASSQDRNSNQPQHF

V gene: TRBV19
D gene: TRBD1
J gene: TRBJ2-5
clone size: -
CDR3 DNA: TGTGCCAGTAGTACACGGACAGGGTATGGTGAGACCCAGTACTTC
CDR3 protein: CASSTRTGYGETQYF

V gene: TRBV7-9
D gene: TRBD1
J gene: TRBJ1-3
clone size: -
CDR3 DNA: TGTGCCAGCAACAGGGGGCCTGGAAACACCATATATTTT
CDR3 protein: CASNRGPGNTIYF

V gene: TRBV6-5
D gene: -
J gene: TRBJ1-2
clone size: -
CDR3 DNA: TGTGCCAGCAGTGGAGACAGTTTCGGCTACTATGGCTACACCTTC
CDR3 protein: CASSGDSFGYYGYTF

V gene: TRBV7-2
D gene: TRBD2
J gene: TRBJ2-5
clone size: once
CDR3 DNA: TGTGCCAGCGGCAGCGGGAGGCGGCAGACCCAGTACTTC
CDR3 protein: CASGSGRRQTQYF

V gene: TRBV14
D gene: TRBD1
J gene: TRBJ2-7
clone size: -
CDR3 DNA: TGTGCCAGCAGCCGCGGTATCGGGACAGGGTGGGTCGAGCAGTACTTC
CDR3 protein: CASSRGIGTGWVEQYF

V gene: TRBV19
D gene: -
J gene: TRBJ2-1
clone size: -
CDR3 DNA: TGTGCCAGTAGTATCTTGACTAATTCCGATGAGCAGTTCTTC
CDR3 protein: CASSILTNSDEQFF

V gene: TRBV4-3
D gene: -
J gene: TRBJ2-1
clone size: -
CDR3 DNA: TGCGCCAGCAGCCAAGATGGCGTCTCACTCAGGGGATACAATGAGCAGTTCTTC
CDR3 protein: CASSQDGVSLRGYNEQFF

V gene: TRBV27
D gene: TRBD1
J gene: TRBJ2-7
clone size: few
CDR3 DNA: TGTGCCAGCAGTTCCGCGGACAGGGCCTACGAGCAGTACTTC
CDR3 protein: CASSSADRAYEQYF

V gene: TRBV10-3
D gene: TRBD2
J gene: TRBJ2-1
clone size: once
CDR3 DNA: TGTGCCATCAGTGTCGGCTCGGGAGGAGTGATAGGTGAGCAGTTCTTC
CDR3 protein: CAISVGSGGVIGEQFF

V gene: TRBV2
D gene: -
J gene: TRBJ1-3
clone size: -
CDR3 DNA: TGTGCCAGCAGAGACGGTAGGAGCTCTGGAAACACCATATATTTT
CDR3 protein: CASRDGRSSGNTIYF

V gene: TRBV7-3
D gene: TRBD1
J gene: TRBJ1-6
clone size: -
CDR3 DNA: TGTGCCAGCAGCTTACTGGGACAGAATAATTCACCCCTCCACTTT
CDR3 protein: CASSLLGQNNSPLHF

V gene: TRBV6-1
D gene: -
J gene: TRBJ2-3
clone size: -
CDR3 DNA: TGTGCCAGCAGTTCCGGTACTGACACAGATACGCAGTATTTT
CDR3 protein: CASSSGTDTDTQYF

V gene: TRBV10-3
D gene: TRBD1
J gene: TRBJ1-1
clone size: -
CDR3 DNA: TGTGCCATCAGCGGGGGGACAGGTGATACTGAAGCTTTCTTT
CDR3 protein: CAISGGTGDTEAFF

V gene: TRBV6-5
D gene: TRBD1
J gene: TRBJ1-2
clone size: -
CDR3 DNA: TGTGCCAGCAGTTCTCTCGCCACAGGGGGCTATGGCTACACCTTC
CDR3 protein: CASSSLATGGYGYTF

V gene: TRBV28
D gene: -
J gene: TRBJ1-2
clone size: -
CDR3 DNA: TGTGCCAGCAGTCCACAGGTGAACTATGGCTACACCTTC
CDR3 protein: CASSPQVNYGYTF

V gene: TRBV4-1
D gene: TRBD2
J gene: TRBJ2-5
clone size: -
CDR3 DNA: TGCGCCAGCAGCCAAGATGGGACTAGCGCTGAGACCCAGTACTTC
CDR3 protein: CASSQDGTSAETQYF

V gene: TRBV2
D gene: -
J gene: TRBJ1-4
clone size: -
CDR3 DNA: TGTGCCAGCAGGGACCCAAAAGGGCGGGATGAAAAACTGTTTTTT
CDR3 protein: CASRDPKGRDEKLFF

V gene: TRBV28
D gene: TRBD1
J gene: TRBJ1-2
clone size: -
CDR3 DNA: TGTGCCAGCAGAGACTCAATCTGGACAGGGTACTATGGCTACACCTTC
CDR3 protein: CASRDSIWTGYYGYTF

V gene: TRBV25-1
D gene: -
J gene: TRBJ2-7
clone size: -
CDR3 DNA: TGTGCCAGCAGTGAATTTCGGGTAGGGGTAGGAGGGTACGAGCAGTACTTC
CDR3 protein: CASSEFRVGVGGYEQYF

V gene: TRBV6-1
D gene: -
J gene: TRBJ1-2
clone size: -
CDR3 DNA: TGTGCCAGCAGTGGACGGGACTCTAATCCCTACTATGGCTACACCTTC
CDR3 protein: CASSGRDSNPYYGYTF

V gene: TRBV27
D gene: -
J gene: TRBJ2-7
clone size: -
CDR3 DNA: TGTGCCAGCAGTTGGGTCGGAACAGAGGGCTACGAGCAGTACTTC
CDR3 protein: CASSWVGTEGYEQYF

V gene: TRBV28
D gene: TRBD2
J gene: TRBJ2-7
clone size: -
CDR3 DNA: TGTGCCAGCAGTTTACTTCTAGCGGGGGAGCAGTACTTC
CDR3 protein: CASSLLLAGEQYF

V gene: TRBV6-1
D gene: TRBD2
J gene: TRBJ2-3
clone size: -
CDR3 DNA: TGTGCCAGCAAAGAAGCGGGAGACACGCAGTATTTT
CDR3 protein: CASKEAGDTQYF

V gene: TRBV19
D gene: TRBD2
J gene: TRBJ2-2
clone size: -
CDR3 DNA: TGTGCCAGTAGGGGACTAGCGGGAGAAACCGGGGAGCTGTTTTTT
CDR3 protein: CASRGLAGETGELFF

V gene: TRBV5-1
D gene: TRBD1
J gene: TRBJ2-7
clone size: few
CDR3 DNA: TGCGCCAGCAGTTTTGGACAGGGCAACGAGCAGTACTTC
CDR3 protein: CASSFGQGNEQYF

V gene: TRBV10-3
D gene: TRBD1
J gene: TRBJ2-5
clone size: -
CDR3 DNA: TGTGCCACCGGGACAGAGGTCCAAGAGACCCAGTACTTC
CDR3 protein: CATGTEVQETQYF

V gene: TRBV6-1
D gene: -
J gene: TRBJ1-3
clone size: once
CDR3 DNA: TGTGCCAGCCGTCCCGGCCGGGAAGTGGGAAACACCATATATTTT
CDR3 protein: CASRPGREVGNTIYF

V gene: TRBV15
D gene: TRBD1
J gene: TRBJ1-5
clone size: -
CDR3 DNA: TGTGCCACCAGCAGAGGGGACAGGGGCGGCAATCAGCCCCAGCATTTT
CDR3 protein: CATSRGDRGGNQPQHF

V gene: TRBV20-1
D gene: -
J gene: TRBJ1-1
clone size: -
CDR3 DNA: TGCAGTGCTATCCGTCGTGAAGCTTTCTTT
CDR3 protein: CSAIRREAFF

V gene: TRBV9
D gene: -
J gene: TRBJ2-2
clone size: -
CDR3 DNA: TGTGCCAGCAGCGGGCGGACCCCTCAAACACTACTACACCGGGGAGCTGTTTTT
CDR3 protein: CASSGRTPQTLLHRGAVF

V gene: TRBV5-1
D gene: TRBD2
J gene: TRBJ2-1
clone size: -
CDR3 DNA: TGCGCCAGCAGCAATACGGGAGGGGTGAATGAGCAGTTCTTC
CDR3 protein: CASSNTGGVNEQFF

V gene: TRBV6-7
D gene: -
J gene: TRBJ2-5
clone size: -
CDR3 DNA: TGTGCCCTCGGCTTGGAGCCTCCCGCGGGGTCGAAGCAAGGCCTCGACCGGAGCCAAGAGACCCAGTACTTC
CDR3 protein: CALGLEPPAGSKQGLDRSQETQYF

V gene: TRBV10-3
D gene: TRBD1
J gene: TRBJ1-2
clone size: -
CDR3 DNA: TGTGCCATCAGACGGCAGGGGGACGATGGCTACACCTTC
CDR3 protein: CAIRRQGDDGYTF

V gene: TRBV18
D gene: TRBD1
J gene: TRBJ2-5
clone size: -
CDR3 DNA: TGTGCCAGCTCACCACGTCAGGGGGCTTGGGAGACCCAGTACTTC
CDR3 protein: CASSPRQGAWETQYF

V gene: TRBV7-9
D gene: -
J gene: TRBJ2-5
clone size: -
CDR3 DNA: TGTGCCAGCAGCTTCGCGCGTGAGACCCAGTACTTC
CDR3 protein: CASSFARETQYF

V gene: TRBV30
D gene: TRBD1
J gene: TRBJ2-5
clone size: -
CDR3 DNA: TGTGCCTGGAGTGTCGACAGGGGCCAAGAGACCCAGTACTTC
CDR3 protein: CAWSVDRGQETQYF

V gene: TRBV29-1
D gene: -
J gene: TRBJ2-1
clone size: -
CDR3 DNA: TGCAGCGTTGAAGAGAGATTTACAGCCATCATAAATAACGCCTACAATGAGCAGTTCTTC
CDR3 protein: CSVEERFTAIINNAYNEQFF

V gene: TRBV28
D gene: TRBD2
J gene: TRBJ2-1
clone size: -
CDR3 DNA: TGTGCCAGAAAAGCCGGGACTAGCGGGCCGGCCCGCTACAATGAGCAGTTCTTC
CDR3 protein: CARKAGTSGPARYNEQFF

V gene: TRBV19
D gene: TRBD1
J gene: TRBJ2-2
clone size: -
CDR3 DNA: TGTGCCAGTAGTGGGGCGCCAGGACAGGCCTACACCGGGGAGCTGTTTTTT
CDR3 protein: CASSGAPGQAYTGELFF

V gene: TRBV7-9
D gene: TRBD2
J gene: TRBJ2-1
clone size: -
CDR3 DNA: TGTGCCAGCAGCTTATCTCTAGCGGGCTCCTACAATGAGCAGTTCTTC
CDR3 protein: CASSLSLAGSYNEQFF

V gene: TRBV10-3
D gene: -
J gene: TRBJ2-1
clone size: few
CDR3 DNA: TGTGCCATCAGTCCGGGGTACAATGAGCAGTTCTTC
CDR3 protein: CAISPGYNEQFF

V gene: TRBV30
D gene: -
J gene: TRBJ2-4
clone size: -
CDR3 DNA: TGTGCCTGGAGTGTAACATCCAAAAACATTCAGTACTTC
CDR3 protein: CAWSVTSKNIQYF

V gene: TRBV18
D gene: TRBD1
J gene: TRBJ1-4
clone size: -
CDR3 DNA: TGTGCCAGCTCACCGGGACAGGGGGAAGAAAAACTGTTTTTT
CDR3 protein: CASSPGQGEEKLFF

V gene: TRBV28
D gene: -
J gene: TRBJ2-7
clone size: -
CDR3 DNA: TGTGCCAGCACCCCAGCGGCGGCCTACGAGCAGTACTTC
CDR3 protein: CASTPAAAYEQYF

V gene: TRBV13
D gene: -
J gene: TRBJ1-1
clone size: once
CDR3 DNA: TGTGCCAGCAGCTCGGGGGTTCTGAGTTTAGGCCTGAACACTGAAGCTTTCTTT
CDR3 protein: CASSSGVLSLGLNTEAFF